This passage covers 27 T cell receptor beta chains from one sample sequenced in a study of blood T cell repertoires in COVID-19. TCRdb's table, derived via immunoSEQ multiplex PCR, lists solely in-frame clones and lacks some. Counted here are a few hundred thousand clones, around 83% occurring once; the ten biggest clones make up about 5%. The sequencing sample was made of PBMCs or T cells enriched from blood (not recorded which). These receptors were obtained from a woman in her fifties or sixties who had recovered from COVID-19.

This chain links TRBV7-6 with TRBJ2-3; 7 bases are a match to TRBD2. This CDR3 has 17 amino acids. Germline CDR1 is SGHVS and CDR2 is FNYEAQ. Trimming cost V 4 bases and J 0 bases; bases outside gene matches: 10. Here the CDR3 DNA reads TGTGCCAGCAGCTCCAGAAGACTAGCCGCTAGCACAGATACGCAGTATTTT. This gives the protein CASSSRRLAASTDTQYF.

The rearrangement joins TRBV9 to TRBJ2-1; 14 nucleotides agree with TRBD2. Losses at the gene ends were 0 bases for V and 7 bases for J; bases not matched to a gene: 9. From germline, CDR1 is SGDLS and CDR2 YYNGEE. The CDR3 is 18 residues long. The CDR3 spells CASSVGGTSGSRANEQFF. CDR3 DNA: TGTGCCAGCAGCGTAGGGGGGACTAGCGGGAGTAGGGCTAATGAGCAGTTCTTC.

The chain carries TRBV6-5 and TRBJ2-1, with D hard to call. The CDR3 is 12 amino acids. V was shortened by 6 bases and J by 5 bases, with 8 bases between the two germline ends. CDR1 and CDR2 from the germline V gene are MNHEY and SVGAGI. Here the CDR3 reads CASRPQNNEQFF. As DNA, the CDR3 is TGTGCCAGCAGGCCACAAAACAATGAGCAGTTCTTC.

The rearrangement joins TRBV9 to TRBJ1-2, with 7 positions matching TRBD1. Germline-derived CDR1 and CDR2 are SGDLS and YYNGEE. The V and J ends lost 6 bases and 8 bases, in that order; junction bases with no gene match: 19. This CDR3 is 16 amino acids long. CDR3 sequence: CASNAKGAYRVGGYTF. DNA of the CDR3: TGTGCCAGCAACGCCAAGGGGGCGTACAGGGTAGGGGGCTACACCTTC. The whole variable domain, remainder taken from reference TRBV9 and TRBJ1-2, is DSGVTQTPKHLITATGQRVTLRCSPRSGDLSVYWYQQSLDQGLQFLIQYYNGEERAKGNILERFSAQQFPDLHSELNLSSLELGDSALYFCASNAKGAYRVGGYTFGSGTRLTVV.

The chain links TRBV18 to TRBJ1-2; D is unclear. V lost 2 bases and J 8 bases, leaving 15 bases between the germline ends. The CDR3 runs 14 residues. CDR1 and CDR2 from the germline V gene are KGHSH and LQKENI. The CDR3 is CASSPDPGEGGYTF. The CDR3 DNA sequence: TGTGCCAGCTCACCAGATCCTGGGGAGGGAGGCTACACCTTC.

The CDR3 bases are TGTGCCATCCTAGACAGTAACACCGGGGAGCTGTTTTTT. This encodes CAILDSNTGELFF. The V gene is TRBV14, the J gene TRBJ2-2; perhaps TRBD1 as D (5 bases). Germline lookup yields CDR1 SGHDN and CDR2 FVKESK. The CDR3 consists of 13 residues. V lost 10 bases and J 2 bases, leaving 11 bases between the germline ends. Full variable domain (outside the CDR3, taken from reference TRBV14 and TRBJ2-2): EAGVTQFPSHSVIEKGQTVTLRCDPISGHDNLYWYRRVMGKEIKFLLHFVKESKQDESGMPNNRFLAERTGGTYSTLKVQPAELEDSGVYFCAILDSNTGELFFGEGSRLTVL.

The chain combines TRBV4-2 with TRBJ1-2; TRBD1 matches 7 bases. The CDR3 consists of 16 residues. After removal of 0 bases from V and 7 bases from J, the junction contained 11 bases not matched to a gene. Germline V lookup: CDR1 LGHNA, CDR2 YNFKEQ. The CDR3, as DNA: TGTGCCAGCAGCCAAGATATGGGACAGTCAGTATCTGGCTACACCTTC. Its translation is CASSQDMGQSVSGYTF.

The chain carries TRBV19 and TRBJ1-2, with TRBD1 identical over 9 bases. CDR3 size: 13 residues. The trim removed 5 bases at V and 8 bases at J, leaving 6 bases unmatched. In germline, CDR1 is LNHDA, CDR2 SQIVND (reference sequence). The CDR3 region has the DNA TGTGCCAGTAGTCAGGACAGGGGTCAAGGCTACACCTTC. This sequence encodes CASSQDRGQGYTF.

J is TRBJ2-1 and V is TRBV9; D remains ambiguous. The CDR3 runs 16 residues. Trimming pared 2 bases from V and 0 bases from J, leaving 12 bases between. Germline CDR1 is SGDLS and CDR2 is YYNGEE. CDR3 residues: CASSVSAPLSYNEQFF. CDR3 nucleotides: TGTGCCAGCAGCGTGTCCGCACCACTCTCCTACAATGAGCAGTTCTTC.

The rearrangement uses TRBV5-4 and TRBJ2-7; a possible D gene is TRBD1 (8 bases). V was shortened by 4 bases and J by 0 bases, with 14 bases between the two germline ends. Per germline, CDR1 SGHNT and CDR2 YYREEE (reference sequence). The CDR3 has 15 amino acids. The CDR3 is CASSLGGTGSYEQYF. The CDR3 DNA reads as TGTGCCAGCAGCCTGGGGGGGACAGGCTCCTACGAGCAGTACTTC.

The rearrangement joins TRBV6-5 to TRBJ1-1; D remains ambiguous. Germline values: CDR1 MNHEY, CDR2 SVGAGI. The CDR3 has 14 residues. V was cut by 6 bases and J by 5 bases, with 16 bases left in between. DNA of the CDR3: TGTGCCAGCAGCCGCGCCACTAGGAAAACTGAAGCTTTCTTT. Its translation is CASSRATRKTEAFF.

The chain is built from TRBV9 and TRBJ1-1, with TRBD1 identical over 8 bases. CDR1 and CDR2 (germline): SGDLS, YYNGEE. V gave up 4 bases and J gave up 5 bases; unmatched junction bases: 10. The CDR3 runs 15 residues. The CDR3 spells CASSIHRTGKTEAFF. The CDR3 region has the DNA TGTGCCAGCAGCATCCATCGGACAGGGAAAACTGAAGCTTTCTTT.

This chain connects TRBV6-2 or TRBV6-3 to TRBJ2-1, with D possibly matching TRBD2 (5 bases). V was cut by 0 bases and J by 9 bases, with 12 bases left in between. Germline V CDR1 and CDR2: MNHEY, SVGEGT. The CDR3 consists of 14 residues. CDR3 DNA sequence: TGTGCCAGCAGTTACTCGAGAGGGAAGGGTGAGCAGTTCTTC. Its protein product is CASSYSRGKGEQFF.

The V gene is TRBV2, the J gene TRBJ2-2; 12 nucleotides line up with TRBD2. V lost 7 bases, J lost 6 bases, and 6 bases stayed unmatched. Germline V gene data show CDR1 as SNHLY and CDR2 as FYNNEI. This CDR3 contains 15 residues. The CDR3 sequence is CASMTTSGSAGELFF. In DNA form, the CDR3 reads TGTGCCAGCATGACGACTAGCGGGAGCGCCGGGGAGCTGTTTTTT.

The chain recombines TRBV7-8 with TRBJ2-2, with TRBD1 as a possible D gene (6 bases). The CDR3 runs 16 residues. The germline gives CDR1 SGHVS, CDR2 FQNEAQ. V lost 2 bases and J lost 4, with 14 bases in between. In DNA, the CDR3 is TGTGCCAGCAGCTTATTCACAGGGATGGGCACCGGGGAGCTGTTTTTT. It yields the protein CASSLFTGMGTGELFF.

This clone showed up just a few times. The chain links TRBV18 to TRBJ1-2, with TRBD1 matching over 7 bases. The CDR3 spans 15 residues. The trim removed 5 bases at V and 1 base at J, leaving 7 bases unmatched. Looked up from germline, CDR1 is KGHSH and CDR2 is LQKENI. The CDR3 protein is CASSEWTGDNYGYTF. As DNA, the CDR3 is TGTGCCAGCTCAGAGTGGACAGGAGATAACTATGGCTACACCTTC.

The rearrangement uses TRBV6-5 and TRBJ2-5; D not certain. From germline, CDR1 is MNHEY and CDR2 SVGAGI. Trimming shortened V by 6 bases and J by 1 base, and 9 bases separated the two germline ends. CDR3 size: 13 residues. CDR3 nucleotides: TGTGCCAGCAGCTCTCCTATCCAAGAGACCCAGTACTTC. This translates into CASSSPIQETQYF.

The rearrangement uses TRBV9 and TRBJ2-5; weak D call: TRBD2 (6 bases). V gave up 4 bases and J gave up 2 bases, with 15 bases separating them. The germline CDR1 and CDR2 sequences are SGDLS and YYNGEE. This CDR3 region has 15 residues. The CDR3 DNA sequence: TGTGCCAGCAGCCCAGGAGGGATCCCTCAAGAGACCCAGTACTTC. It codes for CASSPGGIPQETQYF.

The chain is built from TRBV24-1 and TRBJ2-1; D is possibly TRBD1 (5 bases). V was trimmed by 3 bases and J by 5 bases, leaving 19 bases between them. The V gene's germline CDR1 is KGHDR and CDR2 SFDVKD. The CDR3 totals 17 residues. CDR3 protein: CATSDPTRQRRNNEQFF. The CDR3 bases are TGTGCCACCAGTGATCCCACCCGACAGAGACGAAACAATGAGCAGTTCTTC.

The rearrangement uses TRBV7-3 and TRBJ1-1; TRBD1 matches 10 bases. From germline, CDR1 is SGHTA and CDR2 FQGTGA. The CDR3 consists of 13 residues. Unmatched junction bases numbered 7, after V lost 5 bases and J lost 10 bases. CDR3 DNA sequence: TGTGCCAGCAGCCCGGACAGGGGGTTTTCAGCTTTCTTT. It specifies CASSPDRGFSAFF. Supplemented by reference TRBV7-3 and TRBJ1-1, the full variable domain reads GAGVSQTPSNKVTEKGKYVELRCDPISGHTALYWYRQSLGQGPEFLIYFQGTGAADDSGLPNDRFFAVRPEGSVSTLKIQRTERGDSAVYLCASSPDRGFSAFFGQGTRLTVV.

The V and J genes are TRBV6-2 or TRBV6-3 and TRBJ2-6; 9 bases are a match to TRBD1. Germline CDR1 reads MNHEY; CDR2 reads SVGEGT. The V and J ends lost 6 bases and 3 bases, in that order; junction bases with no gene match: 9. This CDR3 contains 17 residues. CDR3 DNA sequence: TGTGCCAGCAGCTCAGGACAGGGGATTTTTGGGGCCAACGTCCTGACTTTC. Protein product: CASSSGQGIFGANVLTF.

The chain joins TRBV25-1 to TRBJ1-2; D unresolved. Trimming took 0 bases from V and 1 from J, leaving 9 bases between them. Germline V gene data show CDR1 as MGHDK and CDR2 as SYGVNS. The CDR3 runs 15 residues. CDR3 region: CASSEYGPDNYGYTF. DNA for the CDR3: TGTGCCAGCAGTGAATATGGTCCAGATAACTATGGCTACACCTTC.

The chain recombines TRBV3-1 (or the pseudogene TRBV3-2) with TRBJ1-1; TRBD1 is a possible D gene (5 bases). The CDR3 loop spans 16 amino acids. V gave up 0 bases and J gave up 0 bases, with 11 bases separating them. CDR1 is LGHDT and CDR2 is YNNKEL in the germline V gene (reference sequence). The CDR3 nucleotides read TGTGCCAGCAGCCAAGACAGGGAATTTATGAACACTGAAGCTTTCTTT. It specifies CASSQDREFMNTEAFF.

Written as DNA, the CDR3 is TGTGCCAGCAGTTTACTAGCGGGAGTAGGTGGTGAGCAGTTCTTC. It translates to CASSLLAGVGGEQFF. The chain links TRBV27 to TRBJ2-1; 10 nucleotides align to TRBD2. Unmatched junction bases numbered 7, after V lost 2 bases and J lost 9 bases. The CDR3 length is 15 residues. Looked up from germline, CDR1 is MNHEY and CDR2 is SMNVEV (reference sequence).

V usage is TRBV29-1 and J usage is TRBJ1-2, with unresolved D. V lost 4 bases and J 8 bases, leaving 17 bases between the germline ends. Germline V lookup: CDR1 SQVTM, CDR2 ANQGSEA. The CDR3 length is 13 residues. In nucleotides, the CDR3 is TGCAGCGTTGCTTTTGGGATATCGGGAGGCTACACCTTC. Its protein is CSVAFGISGGYTF.

V gene TRBV6-2 or TRBV6-3 combines with J gene TRBJ2-1; tentative D call: TRBD1 (5 bases). The CDR3 consists of 13 residues. V was cut by 5 bases and J by 9 bases, with 14 bases left in between. The germline V gene has CDR1 MNHEY and CDR2 SVGEGT. In nucleotides, the CDR3 is TGTGCCAGCAGTGGTAGCAGGGTAGGTGAGCAGTTCTTC. This codes for CASSGSRVGEQFF.

This rearrangement joins TRBV14 to TRBJ2-5, with 8 bases lining up with TRBD2. The J segment lost 3 bases and the V segment lost 4 bases, leaving 10 bases of the junction unmatched. CDR1 and CDR2 from the germline V gene are SGHDN and FVKESK. This CDR3 region has 16 residues. The CDR3: CASSPRLGLEKETQYF. The CDR3 DNA is TGTGCCAGCAGCCCCCGCCTGGGACTAGAAAAAGAGACCCAGTACTTC.